The TCR beta chain under discussion was sequenced for a study of blood T cell repertoires in COVID-19. On the study more broadly: Whether acute or convalescent, the COVID-19 samples came from the United States, Italy and Spain.

This clone was detected only once. The CDR3 totals 14 residues. CDR1 MDHEN and CDR2 SYDVKM come from the germline V gene. Between the trimmed V and J ends, which lost 3 bases and 0 bases, there was a span of 6 bases. Libraries were prepared by immunoSEQ multiplex PCR; TCRdb keeps only in-frame clonotypes and omits some of them. The sample includes approximately 300,000 clones, roughly nine tenths of them seen just once. The receptor was derived from a man aged 55 to 69 who had recovered from COVID-19. The specimen sequenced was PBMCs or T cells enriched from blood (not recorded which). The chain recombines TRBV28 with TRBJ1-3; no clear D. The DNA of the CDR3 is TGTGCCAGCAGTTTTGCAGGCTCTGGAAACACCATATATTTT. The encoded protein is CASSFAGSGNTIYF.